This T cell receptor (beta chain) was observed in a study of cytomegalovirus exposure and HLA in healthy donors. Study outcomes and limitations: Reportedly, cytomegalovirus status was diagnosed with high sensitivity and specificity. The presence/absence work took it that sequencing depth was about the same across donors.

The PCR contained 60 Vbeta and 13 Jbeta primers. Data came from immunoSEQ multiplex PCR; TCRdb stores just in-frame clones and leaves some out. The repertoire has fewer than 250,000 clones, about three quarters of them found once; the top ten carry 1.5% to 2%. Regarding this clone: Its antigen is currently unknown.

Germline lookup yields CDR1 MGHDK and CDR2 SYGVNS. The CDR3 runs 12 residues. V gave up 6 bases and J gave up 0 bases, with 3 bases separating them. The J gene is TRBJ1-3, the V gene TRBV25-1; D not resolved. This TCR was recovered from a man aged 18 to 30 in good health and CMV-seronegative. The sample consisted of PBMCs. The CDR3 DNA sequence: TGTGCCAGCAGAGCCTCTGGAAACACCATATATTTT. This encodes CASRASGNTIYF.